This entry is about one TCR beta chain. Its antigen is currently not known. No much larger clonotype is one base removed from it; base qualities were not supplied. To prepare the library, the immunoSEQ multiplex PCR assay was applied. What TCRdb holds here is the immuneACCESS table cut down to in-frame rearrangements. Part of the clones is not present; checked against another copy, under half of the missing clones reflect an unresolved V gene, and the others are unexplained. The sample records more than 25,000 clones, approximately 86% of which are singletons. Jointly, the top ten make up roughly 10% of the sample. These data belong to a study of T cell changes during pregnancy in multiple sclerosis (dated by TCRdb to about 2019). Looking at the study overall: In women with multiple sclerosis, the researchers looked at how the T cell repertoire shifted as pregnancy progressed.

The CDR3 starts with the cysteine, ends with the phenylalanine, and has 15 residues. The entry retains the CDR3 DNA only, 45 bases that are in frame from base 1. Between the V and J ends, shortened by 5 bases and 3 bases respectively, the junction contains 16 bases. In the germline V gene, CDR1 corresponds to SGHVS and CDR2 to FQNEAQ. Material: CD8+ T cells from peripheral blood mononuclear cells, obtained in the first trimester of pregnancy. The chain links TRBV7-8 with TRBJ1-1; TRBD1 is possibly the D segment (6 matching bases). This receptor was identified in a female donor with multiple sclerosis, enrolled in a pregnancy study. The nucleotide sequence reads TGTGCCAGCAGCCCCCGGCCCGAGGGGGACACTGAAGCTTTCTTT. It translates to CASSPRPEGDTEAFF. Where the CDR3 stops, the reference TRBV7-8 and TRBJ1-1 genes take over; the full variable domain is GAGVSQSPRYKVAKRGQDVALRCDPISGHVSLFWYQQALGQGPEFLTYFQNEAQLDKSGLPSDRFFAERPEGSVSTLKIQRTQQEDSAVYLCASSPRPEGDTEAFFGQGTRLTVV.